These 28 T cell receptor beta chains share one sample of origin, sequenced in a study of T cell responses to AZD1222 COVID-19 vaccine. Libraries were prepared by immunoSEQ multiplex PCR; TCRdb keeps only in-frame clonotypes and omits some of them. The table shows approximately 120,000 clones, with about nine tenths occurring only once. Sequences were derived from peripheral blood, sampled on day 0 of AZD1222 vaccination. The origin of the receptors is an adult in good health.

The V and J genes are TRBV19 and TRBJ1-4; 9 nucleotides line up with TRBD1. From germline, CDR1 is LNHDA and CDR2 SQIVND (reference sequence). J was trimmed by 3 bases and V by 6 bases; bases with no gene match: 2. CDR3 length: 14 amino acids. CDR3 DNA sequence: TGTGCCAGTAGACAGGGGGCGGCTAATGAAAAACTGTTTTTT. It yields the protein CASRQGAANEKLFF.

This chain uses TRBV10-3 with TRBJ2-5; tentative D call: TRBD1 (6 bases). The germline V and J ends were trimmed by 6 bases and 0 bases, with 8 bases remaining between them. Germline V gene data show CDR1 as ENHRY and CDR2 as SYGVKD. The CDR3 covers 13 residues. The CDR3 sequence: CAISDRYQETQYF. CDR3 coding DNA: TGTGCCATCAGCGACAGGTACCAAGAGACCCAGTACTTC.

The rearrangement joins TRBV30 to TRBJ2-2, with D possibly being TRBD1 (6 bases). Trimming took off 8 bases at V and 3 bases at J, with 19 bases between the two ends. The CDR3 consists of 15 residues. Looked up from germline, CDR1 is GTSNPN and CDR2 is SVGIG (reference sequence). This CDR3 reads CARSYREGDTGELFF. CDR3 bases: TGTGCCCGTTCGTACAGGGAAGGGGACACCGGGGAGCTGTTTTTT.

V is TRBV13 and J is TRBJ2-7; maybe TRBD2 (5 bases). Trimming took 2 bases from V and 1 from J, leaving 6 bases between them. Germline V gives CDR1 PRHDT, CDR2 FYEKMQ (reference sequence). The CDR3 totals 13 residues. The CDR3 is CASSLRDSYEQYF. CDR3 bases: TGTGCCAGCAGCTTACGGGATTCCTACGAGCAGTACTTC.

The gene calls are TRBV21-1 and TRBJ2-1. TRBV21-1 is classified as a pseudogene. There are 18 residues in the CDR3. This chain's CDR3 is CASSKVVSRPSTYNEQFF. CDR3 coding DNA: TGTGCCAGCAGCAAAGTTGTTTCCCGCCCCAGCACCTACAATGAGCAGTTCTTC.

J is TRBJ1-2 and V is TRBV5-5; 8 nucleotides line up with TRBD1. The germline CDR1 and CDR2 sequences are SGHKS and YYEKEE (reference sequence). V lost 0 bases to trimming and J lost 2 bases; unmatched junction nucleotides: 0. The length of the CDR3 is 14 residues. The chain's CDR3 is CASSLGQGNYGYTF. DNA of the CDR3: TGTGCCAGCAGCTTGGGACAGGGGAACTATGGCTACACCTTC.

V is TRBV6-1 and J is TRBJ2-7; D could derive from TRBD1 or TRBD2 (7 bases each). Per the germline V gene, CDR1 is MNHNS and CDR2 is SASEGT. V was trimmed by 0 bases and J by 5 bases, leaving 17 bases between them. The length of the CDR3 is 16 residues. CDR3 sequence reads: CASSEALRGRGHEQYF. The CDR3, as DNA: TGTGCCAGCAGTGAAGCGCTTCGGGGGAGGGGGCACGAGCAGTACTTC.

The chain is built from TRBV3-1 (or the pseudogene TRBV3-2) and TRBJ1-2, with 7 bases that match TRBD1. Germline values: CDR1 LGHDT, CDR2 YNNKEL (reference sequence). V was pared by 4 bases and J by 8 bases, with 10 bases of the junction left unmatched. This CDR3 has 14 residues. The CDR3 sequence is CASSPDRASKGYTF. The CDR3 region has the DNA TGTGCCAGCAGCCCAGACAGGGCTTCCAAGGGCTACACCTTC.

This chain joins TRBV7-3 and TRBJ2-1; weak D call: TRBD2 (5 bases). Germline CDR1 reads SGHTA; CDR2 reads FQGTGA. Trimming took off 1 base at V and 9 bases at J, with 10 bases between the two ends. The CDR3 extends over 13 amino acids. CDR3 sequence (DNA): TGTGCCAGCAGCTTAAGTCCTAGCACTGAGCAGTTCTTC. Its translation: CASSLSPSTEQFF.

The V call is TRBV15, the J call TRBJ1-1; D is unresolved. The germline V gene has CDR1 LNHNV and CDR2 YYDKDF (reference sequence). The germline V and J ends were trimmed by 0 bases and 0 bases, with 8 bases remaining between them. This CDR3 comprises 15 residues. The CDR3: CATSRDRALNTEAFF. CDR3 bases: TGTGCCACCAGCAGAGATCGAGCATTGAACACTGAAGCTTTCTTT.

The CDR3 sequence is CASSPRFQEETQYF. The CDR3 DNA sequence: TGTGCCAGCTCACCAAGGTTCCAAGAAGAGACCCAGTACTTC. This chain uses TRBV18 with TRBJ2-5; D unclear. This CDR3 spans 14 amino acids. The ends were cut back, 2 bases at V and 3 bases at J, with 10 bases in the middle. The germline gives CDR1 KGHSH, CDR2 LQKENI. Drawing the rest from reference TRBV18 and TRBJ2-5, the complete variable domain is NAGVMQNPRHLVRRRGQEARLRCSPMKGHSHVYWYRQLPEEGLKFMVYLQKENIIDESGMPKERFSAEFPKEGPSILRIQQVVRGDSAAYFCASSPRFQEETQYFGPGTRLLVL.

The CDR3 region is CASSVVKDEQYF. Here the CDR3 DNA reads TGTGCCAGCAGCGTAGTTAAGGACGAGCAGTACTTC. This sequence joins TRBV9 and TRBJ2-7, with unresolved D. V was pared by 0 bases and J by 5 bases, with 6 bases between. In germline, CDR1 is SGDLS, CDR2 YYNGEE. The CDR3 totals 12 residues.

The CDR3 DNA sequence: TGTGCCAGCAGCCAAGATACCCAAACCAGGGGGGATGGCTACACCTTC. Translation gives CASSQDTQTRGDGYTF. The chain couples TRBV4-2 to TRBJ1-2; 7 bases align to TRBD1. J lost 6 bases, V lost 0 bases, and 10 bases had no gene match. Germline lookup yields CDR1 LGHNA and CDR2 YNFKEQ. The CDR3 contains 16 residues.

The rearrangement uses TRBV9 and TRBJ2-1; 10 positions match TRBD2. CDR1 is SGDLS, CDR2 YYNGEE, per germline. V lost 0 bases and J lost 7; bases outside the gene matches: 7. This CDR3 has 16 amino acids. CDR3 amino acids: CASSVGGLAGDNEQFF. The CDR3 bases are TGTGCCAGCAGCGTAGGGGGCCTAGCGGGAGATAATGAGCAGTTCTTC. The full variable domain, completed using reference TRBV9 and TRBJ2-1, is DSGVTQTPKHLITATGQRVTLRCSPRSGDLSVYWYQQSLDQGLQFLIQYYNGEERAKGNILERFSAQQFPDLHSELNLSSLELGDSALYFCASSVGGLAGDNEQFFGPGTRLTVL.

The CDR3 DNA reads as TGCGCCAGCAGCCAAGTAGCCAGGGGGCACGGCTACACCTTC. Translation gives CASSQVARGHGYTF. The rearrangement uses TRBV4-3 and TRBJ1-2; 8 bases line up with TRBD1. The CDR3 runs 14 residues. Trimming cost V 1 base and J 8 bases; bases outside gene matches: 6. CDR1 and CDR2 (germline): LGHNA, YSLEER.

The chain combines TRBV21-1 with TRBJ1-2; the DNA was not used to check the table's D call, TRBD1. TRBV21-1 is an annotated pseudogene. This CDR3 is built from 18 residues. This chain's CDR3 is CASSKSVGGQCFGYGYTF. The CDR3, as DNA: TGTGCCAGCAGCAAGTCGGTGGGTGGGCAGTGTTTCGGCTATGGCTACACCTTC.

The gene calls are TRBV6-5 and TRBJ2-7; tentatively, D is TRBD2 (6 bases). In germline, CDR1 is MNHEY, CDR2 SVGAGI. This CDR3 spans 14 amino acids. V lost 8 bases to trimming and J lost 4 bases, with 18 bases between them. The CDR3 here is CASQRGSGTYEQYF. CDR3 nucleotide sequence: TGTGCCAGCCAACGTGGTAGCGGAACATACGAGCAGTACTTC.

The V call is TRBV2, the J call TRBJ2-7; no reliable D call. Per germline, CDR1 SNHLY and CDR2 FYNNEI. Trimming took off 7 bases at V and 5 bases at J, with 9 bases between the two ends. The CDR3 is 11 residues long. The CDR3 loop is CASKGSHEQYF. CDR3 nucleotides: TGTGCCAGCAAGGGTTCGCACGAGCAGTACTTC.

This clone was counted once. The chain employs TRBV7-9 and TRBJ1-1; 8 bases align to TRBD1. Trimming at V came to 6 bases and at J to 4 bases, leaving 4 bases not matched to a gene. The length of the CDR3 is 13 residues. Germline V gene data show CDR1 as SEHNR and CDR2 as FQNEAQ (reference sequence). The CDR3 nucleotides read TGTGCCAGCAGGGAAACAGGGGGCACTGAAGCTTTCTTT. Protein: CASRETGGTEAFF.

Written as DNA, the CDR3 is TGCAGCGTTGAAGGGACACCGGGAGGACAGGCCGGGTATGGCTACACCTTC. This translates into CSVEGTPGGQAGYGYTF. The V and J genes are TRBV29-1 and TRBJ1-2, with 7 bases lining up with TRBD1. V was pared by 1 base and J by 5 bases, with 16 bases of the junction left unmatched. Per the germline V gene, CDR1 is SQVTM and CDR2 is ANQGSEA. CDR3 length equals 17 residues.

J is TRBJ1-5 and V is TRBV28, with unresolved D. This CDR3 region has 17 residues. The germline V gene has CDR1 MDHEN and CDR2 SYDVKM. V was clipped by 3 bases and J by 1 base, with 16 bases between them. The CDR3: CASSFGRLRSSNQPQHF. The DNA for the CDR3 is TGTGCCAGCAGTTTCGGGAGATTGAGATCGAGCAATCAGCCCCAGCATTTT.

V gene TRBV7-2 combines with J gene TRBJ2-1, with D perhaps matching TRBD2 (5 bases). Per the germline V gene, CDR1 is SGHTA and CDR2 is FQGNSA. V shed 1 base and J shed 7 bases, with 17 bases lying between them. There are 16 residues in the CDR3. CDR3 in DNA: TGTGCCAGCAGCTTAGTTCCTAGCTTATATGGGAATGAGCAGTTCTTC. It codes for CASSLVPSLYGNEQFF. The entire variable domain, with the rest obtained from reference TRBV7-2 and TRBJ2-1, is as follows: GAGVSQSPSNKVTEKGKDVELRCDPISGHTALYWYRQSLGQGLEFLIYFQGNSAPDKSGLPSDRFSAERTGGSVSTLTIQRTQQEDSAVYLCASSLVPSLYGNEQFFGPGTRLTVL.

J is TRBJ1-5 and V is TRBV24-1; 10 bases line up with TRBD1. V lost 4 bases to trimming and J lost 5 bases; unmatched junction nucleotides: 7. The CDR3 runs 16 residues. Germline-derived CDR1 and CDR2 are KGHDR and SFDVKD. CDR3 amino acids: CATSDTGTGDDQPQHF. CDR3 nucleotide sequence: TGTGCCACCAGTGACACCGGGACAGGGGACGATCAGCCCCAGCATTTT.

The chain uses TRBV28 and TRBJ1-4, with 7 nucleotides matching TRBD1. The CDR3 runs 17 residues. The V gene end was trimmed by 5 bases and the J gene end by 8 bases; junction bases not matched to a gene: 17. Germline assignment: CDR1 MDHEN and CDR2 SYDVKM. The CDR3 here is CASSPPRPGGQREKLFF. The CDR3 coding sequence is TGTGCCAGCAGTCCACCTAGGCCAGGGGGACAGAGAGAAAAACTGTTTTTT.

The chain is built from TRBV19 and TRBJ1-1; D perhaps matches TRBD1 (5 bases). Germline CDR1 reads LNHDA; CDR2 reads SQIVND (reference sequence). The V end lost 4 bases, the J end lost 2 bases, and 8 bases lay between the germline ends. The CDR3 has 13 residues. The CDR3 spells CASSTGFNTEAFF. CDR3 sequence (DNA): TGTGCCAGTAGTACAGGGTTCAACACTGAAGCTTTCTTT.

This chain uses TRBV19 with TRBJ1-5; D is unresolved. The ends were cut back, 11 bases at V and 3 bases at J, with 2 bases in the middle. Germline V lookup: CDR1 LNHDA, CDR2 SQIVND (reference sequence). The CDR3 spans 9 residues. In DNA form, the CDR3 reads TGTGCCTCCAATCAGCCCCAGCATTTT. This codes for CASNQPQHF.

CDR3 in DNA: TGTGCCAGCAGCCACTCGGGGGTGACCAATGAGCAGTTCTTC. It encodes CASSHSGVTNEQFF. This chain joins TRBV3-1 (or the pseudogene TRBV3-2) and TRBJ2-1, with a tentative D call TRBD2 (6 bases). CDR3 size: 14 residues. Trimming shortened V by 3 bases and J by 6 bases, and 12 bases separated the two germline ends. CDR1 LGHDT and CDR2 YNNKEL come from the germline V gene (reference sequence).

The rearrangement uses TRBV5-8 and TRBJ2-5; D not resolved. The CDR3 runs 14 residues. CDR1 and CDR2 (germline): SGHTS, YDEGEE. With 5 bases removed from V and 4 bases from J, the gap between germline ends came to 15 bases. In nucleotides, the CDR3 is TGTGCCAGCAGGTTCGGCCCAATCCTAGAGACCCAGTACTTC. It encodes CASRFGPILETQYF.